The clone carrying this TCR beta chain was seen a few times. The sample belongs to a study of blood T cell repertoires in COVID-19. Turning to the study itself: Acute-phase and convalescent COVID-19 samples originated in the United States, Italy and Spain. T cells, B-cell-depleted T cells, or PBMCs provided the cDNA or gDNA that served as material.

V was clipped by 4 bases and J by 7 bases; unmatched bases: 6. This CDR3 contains 13 residues. Germline V gives CDR1 LNHDA, CDR2 SQIVND (reference sequence). In the original workflow: It was from reference gene primer amplification that nucleated cell counts were estimated. Produced via immunoSEQ multiplex PCR; TCRdb's table is partial and in-frame only. V and J calls and clone size are given by that table; D and trimming were obtained from the DNA. The table has roughly 99,000 clones, roughly 90% seen once; the top ten hold more than 4.5%. This TCR derives from a middle-aged man with active or convalescent COVID-19. The specimen was peripheral blood. This rearrangement joins TRBV19 to TRBJ1-2; 7 bases are shared with TRBD1. The CDR3 DNA is TGTGCCAGTAGTAATCGACAGGGTCTTGGCTACACCTTC. Translation: CASSNRQGLGYTF.